Presented here are 8 T cell receptor beta chains from one specimen sequenced in a study of radiotherapy plus CTLA-4 blockade in lung cancer. Here immunoSEQ multiplex PCR was the method, and the copy in TCRdb shows in-frame clones only, minus some. The data contain around 80,000 clones, roughly 80% of them singletons. The material was peripheral blood, obtained from a patient treated with radiotherapy plus ipilimumab. Every receptor here comes from a human donor with non-small cell lung cancer whose response to radiotherapy plus ipilimumab could not be evaluated.

The gene calls are TRBV7-2 and TRBJ2-7, with a possible D match to TRBD2 (5 bases). The length of the CDR3 is 15 residues. Germline CDR1 and CDR2: SGHTA and FQGNSA. V was shortened by 3 bases and J by 5 bases, with 17 bases between the two germline ends. The CDR3, as DNA: TGTGCCAGCAGCTTTACCGGGGTACTGAGCCACGAGCAGTACTTC. Its protein product is CASSFTGVLSHEQYF.

This chain connects TRBV11-3 to TRBJ2-7; possible D gene TRBD2, 5 bases. V dropped 5 bases and J dropped 5 bases, with 25 bases sitting between them. Germline V lookup: CDR1 SGHNT, CDR2 YENEEA. This CDR3 spans 17 amino acids. CDR3 in amino acids: CASSLRGPPSLPHEQYF. The DNA of the CDR3 is TGTGCCAGCAGCCTCCGAGGGCCACCGTCCCTTCCTCACGAGCAGTACTTC.

The J gene is TRBJ1-1, the V gene TRBV13; 7 bases line up with TRBD1. Germline values: CDR1 PRHDT, CDR2 FYEKMQ (reference sequence). V shed 1 base, J shed 0 bases, and the junction held 11 bases outside the gene matches. The CDR3 is 18 residues long. Here the CDR3 reads CASSLANRWDSLNTEAFF. The CDR3 nucleotides read TGTGCCAGCAGCTTAGCGAACAGATGGGACAGTTTGAACACTGAAGCTTTCTTT.

V and J are TRBV5-1 and TRBJ2-3; TRBD2 might be the D (5 bases). V was pared by 4 bases and J by 2 bases, with 14 bases between. Germline loops: CDR1 SGHRS, CDR2 YFSETQ. The CDR3 has 15 amino acids. DNA of the CDR3: TGCGCCAGCAGCGATCCTGGCGGGCACACAGATACGCAGTATTTT. It yields the protein CASSDPGGHTDTQYF.

The genes are TRBV7-3 and TRBJ1-5; D gene ambiguous. Germline lookup yields CDR1 SGHTA and CDR2 FQGTGA. V was pared by 3 bases and J by 6 bases, with 18 bases between. This CDR3 has 16 residues. The CDR3 region has the DNA TGTGCCAGCAGCTTTGGTGGAGATCCCCGGGTTCAGCCCCAGCATTTT. Translated, it gives CASSFGGDPRVQPQHF. Filled out from reference TRBV7-3 and TRBJ1-5, the complete variable domain reads GAGVSQTPSNKVTEKGKYVELRCDPISGHTALYWYRQSLGQGPEFLIYFQGTGAADDSGLPNDRFFAVRPEGSVSTLKIQRTERGDSAVYLCASSFGGDPRVQPQHFGDGTRLSIL.

The chain links TRBV19 to TRBJ2-1, with D tentatively TRBD2 (6 bases). CDR1 and CDR2 (germline): LNHDA, SQIVND (reference sequence). The V end lost 5 bases, the J end lost 1 base, and 12 bases lay between the germline ends. The CDR3 has 15 amino acids. The CDR3: CASSSSGDSYNEQFF. Written as DNA, the CDR3 is TGTGCCAGTAGTTCCTCGGGGGATTCCTACAATGAGCAGTTCTTC.

This clone has only a few counts. The V and J genes are TRBV5-1 and TRBJ2-7, with 7 bases matching TRBD1. Germline V gives CDR1 SGHRS, CDR2 YFSETQ. The CDR3 is 15 residues long. The junction had 3 bases not matched to a gene; V was cut back by 0 bases and J by 0 bases. The chain's CDR3 is CASSLAGDSSYEQYF. CDR3 nucleotides: TGCGCCAGCAGCTTGGCAGGGGACAGCTCCTACGAGCAGTACTTC.

V and J are TRBV29-1 and TRBJ1-1; D may be TRBD1 (5 bases). The CDR3 consists of 13 residues. CDR1 is SQVTM, CDR2 ANQGSEA, per germline. V lost 5 bases to trimming and J lost 3 bases, with 13 bases between them. CDR3 nucleotides: TGCAGCGTTTTGGGGGGGAGGGACACTGAAGCTTTCTTT. Residues: CSVLGGRDTEAFF.